These 19 T cell receptor beta chains originate from one sample sequenced in a study of blood T cell repertoires in COVID-19. Only in-frame clones appear in the TCRdb table, and some are missing; sequencing was by immunoSEQ multiplex PCR. The sample shows approximately 190,000 clones, around 80% of them seen only once. The sample consisted of peripheral blood. The receptors shown here come from a man aged 30 to 39 with active or convalescent COVID-19.

The J gene is TRBJ2-1, the V gene TRBV25-1, with D perhaps matching TRBD2 (5 bases). V gave up 7 bases and J gave up 6 bases, with 19 bases separating them. This CDR3 is built from 15 residues. Germline V gene sequence: CDR1 MGHDK, CDR2 SYGVNS. The CDR3 sequence is CASTLYPTGSNEQFF. CDR3 coding DNA: TGTGCCAGCACTCTCTACCCAACGGGGAGCAATGAGCAGTTCTTC.

The chain carries TRBV30 and TRBJ2-2; D is perhaps TRBD2 (6 bases). From germline, CDR1 is GTSNPN and CDR2 SVGIG (reference sequence). This CDR3 spans 14 amino acids. The ends were cut back, 5 bases at V and 0 bases at J, with 10 bases in the middle. CDR3: CAWVSGPNTGELFF. For the CDR3, the DNA is TGTGCCTGGGTGAGCGGGCCGAACACCGGGGAGCTGTTTTTT.

This rearrangement joins TRBV30 to TRBJ1-1; D perhaps matches TRBD1 (5 bases). Germline V lookup: CDR1 GTSNPN, CDR2 SVGIG (reference sequence). The CDR3 consists of 15 residues. Trimming pared 1 base from V and 1 base from J, leaving 13 bases between. DNA for the CDR3: TGTGCCTGGAGTGCTGACAGCTCAAGGAACACTGAAGCTTTCTTT. Encoded protein: CAWSADSSRNTEAFF. The full variable domain, in which reference TRBV30 and TRBJ1-1 provide the parts outside the CDR3, is SQTIHQWPATLVQPVGSPLSLECTVEGTSNPNLYWYRQAAGRGLQLLFYSVGIGQISSEVPQNLSASRPQDRQFILSSKKLLLSDSGFYLCAWSADSSRNTEAFFGQGTRLTVV.

The rearrangement joins TRBV5-6 to TRBJ2-7; D remains ambiguous. Trimming pared 1 base from V and 2 bases from J, leaving 7 bases between. CDR3 length: 13 residues. Germline V gene sequence: CDR1 SGHDT, CDR2 YYEEEE. The CDR3 loop reads CASSLWATYEQYF. CDR3 DNA sequence: TGTGCCAGCAGCTTGTGGGCCACCTACGAGCAGTACTTC. The whole variable domain, filled in from reference TRBV5-6 and TRBJ2-7, reads DAGVTQSPTHLIKTRGQQVTLRCSPKSGHDTVSWYQQALGQGPQFIFQYYEEEERQRGNFPDRFSGHQFPNYSSELNVNALLLGDSALYLCASSLWATYEQYFGPGTRLTVT.

V and J are TRBV2 and TRBJ1-2, with D perhaps matching TRBD1 (5 bases). The CDR3 has 14 amino acids. Germline assignment: CDR1 SNHLY and CDR2 FYNNEI. V lost 3 bases and J lost 3, with 11 bases in between. The CDR3 coding sequence is TGTGCCAGCAGTGAGGGGGGGAGGGACTATGGCTACACCTTC. It yields the protein CASSEGGRDYGYTF.

The chain links TRBV6-5 to TRBJ1-3; 7 nucleotides line up with TRBD1. The CDR3 totals 15 residues. Germline loops: CDR1 MNHEY, CDR2 SVGAGI. Trimming at V came to 7 bases and at J to 2 bases, leaving 8 bases not matched to a gene. The CDR3 region has the DNA TGTGCCAGCAAATATGAAGGGGGCGCTGGAAACACCATATATTTT. The encoded protein is CASKYEGGAGNTIYF.

The CDR3 loop is CASRIGTRSYEQYV. CDR3 DNA: TGTGCCAGTAGGATCGGGACTAGGTCTTACGAGCAGTACGTC. This sequence joins TRBV19 and TRBJ2-7; 8 bases line up with TRBD2. Germline trimming cut 6 bases from V and 4 bases from J; bases unmatched to any gene: 8. CDR3 length: 14 residues. The germline CDR1 and CDR2 sequences are LNHDA and SQIVND (reference sequence).

The chain links TRBV5-5 to TRBJ1-6; D call uncertain. CDR1 is SGHKS and CDR2 is YYEKEE in the germline V gene (reference sequence). Between the trimmed V and J ends, which lost 1 base and 6 bases, there was a span of 8 bases. This CDR3 contains 14 residues. The CDR3, as DNA: TGTGCCAGCAGCTTGCGGGAAACTAATTCACCCCTCCACTTT. Its translation is CASSLRETNSPLHF. Full variable domain (missing parts from reference TRBV5-5 and TRBJ1-6): DAGVTQSPTHLIKTRGQQVTLRCSPISGHKSVSWYQQVLGQGPQFIFQYYEKEERGRGNFPDRFSARQFPNYSSELNVNALLLGDSALYLCASSLRETNSPLHFGNGTRLTVT.

The rearrangement uses TRBV19 and TRBJ1-2; the D is unclear. Germline V lookup: CDR1 LNHDA, CDR2 SQIVND (reference sequence). V was cut by 7 bases and J by 3 bases, with 15 bases left in between. CDR3 length: 14 residues. Written as DNA, the CDR3 is TGTGCCAGTATCCCGGACGGAGGGTACTATGGCTACACCTTC. It yields the protein CASIPDGGYYGYTF.

The J gene is TRBJ1-2, the V gene TRBV28, with 9 bases identical to TRBD1. The CDR3 is 14 amino acids. CDR1 and CDR2 from the germline V gene are MDHEN and SYDVKM. Germline trimming cut 2 bases from V and 7 bases from J; bases unmatched to any gene: 5. The CDR3 region is CASSLDTGGFGYTF. CDR3 DNA: TGTGCCAGCAGTTTAGACACAGGGGGCTTTGGCTACACCTTC.

Note on this clone: Other DNA sequences of this sample code for an identical CDR3. This chain links TRBV14 with TRBJ1-6; D is ambiguous. The CDR3 loop spans 15 amino acids. Per the germline V gene, CDR1 is SGHDN and CDR2 is FVKESK. Trimming left V 3 bases short and J 9 bases short, with 15 bases between. The CDR3 nucleotides are TGTGCCAGCAGCCAGGGCTCGGGAGAAGGTTCACCCCTCCACTTT. Encoded protein: CASSQGSGEGSPLHF.

This chain joins TRBV30 and TRBJ1-5; possibly TRBD1 for D (5 bases). Looked up from germline, CDR1 is GTSNPN and CDR2 is SVGIG (reference sequence). Trimming left V 1 base short and J 4 bases short, with 17 bases between. The CDR3 length is 16 residues. The CDR3 nucleotides read TGTGCCTGGAGTGCCAGGGAGGGCCTGGGAAATCAGCCCCAGCATTTT. Protein product: CAWSAREGLGNQPQHF.

The chain uses TRBV18 and TRBJ1-5; D is perhaps TRBD1 (5 bases). V was pared by 6 bases and J by 2 bases, with 17 bases between. Per germline, CDR1 KGHSH and CDR2 LQKENI. This CDR3 spans 16 amino acids. The CDR3 nucleotides read TGTGCCAGCTCCCCAAGTCGAGGGACTGGCAATCAGCCCCAGCATTTT. Amino acids: CASSPSRGTGNQPQHF.

The chain is built from TRBV29-1 and TRBJ1-2; TRBD1 matches at 9 bases. The trim removed 7 bases at V and 3 bases at J, leaving 9 bases unmatched. CDR1 is SQVTM, CDR2 ANQGSEA, per germline. There are 14 residues in the CDR3. In DNA form, the CDR3 reads TGCAGCGCCGGGACAGGGTCAACTGACTATGGCTACACCTTC. This encodes CSAGTGSTDYGYTF. The full variable domain, rest sourced from reference TRBV29-1 and TRBJ1-2, is SAVISQKPSRDICQRGTSLTIQCQVDSQVTMMFWYRQQPGQSLTLIATANQGSEATYESGFVIDKFPISRPNLTFSTLTVSNMSPEDSSIYLCSAGTGSTDYGYTFGSGTRLTVV.

J is TRBJ2-7 and V is TRBV6-6, with TRBD1 matching over 9 bases. CDR3 length: 12 residues. CDR1 MNHNY and CDR2 SVGAGI come from the germline V gene (reference sequence). J gave up 4 bases and V 7 bases, and 2 bases lay outside the gene matches. As DNA, the CDR3 is TGTGCCAGCAAGACAGGGGGGTACGAGCAGTACTTC. Translated, it gives CASKTGGYEQYF.

The chain carries TRBV19 and TRBJ1-2; D not certain. This CDR3 contains 13 residues. Per the germline V gene, CDR1 is LNHDA and CDR2 is SQIVND (reference sequence). Trimming left V 3 bases short and J 8 bases short, with 13 bases between. The CDR3 reads CASSIEGRGGYTF. The CDR3 bases are TGTGCCAGTAGTATCGAGGGCCGCGGAGGCTACACCTTC.

The rearrangement joins TRBV5-1 to TRBJ2-3, with D possibly matching TRBD2 (6 bases). The CDR3 consists of 17 residues. The V end lost 0 bases, the J end lost 5 bases, and 19 bases lay between the germline ends. The germline V gene encodes CDR1 SGHRS and CDR2 YFSETQ. The CDR3 DNA reads TGCGCCAGCAGCTTGGTTGCGGGACTGGGCCTTAGAGATACGCAGTATTTT. It yields the protein CASSLVAGLGLRDTQYF.

The CDR3 spells CASTGTGVHPYEQYV. CDR3 bases: TGTGCCAGCACCGGGACAGGTGTTCATCCCTACGAGCAGTACGTC. The V gene is TRBV6-5, the J gene TRBJ2-7; 8 bases are a match to TRBD1. The CDR3 loop spans 15 amino acids. V gave up 7 bases and J gave up 2 bases; unmatched junction bases: 10. Germline V gene sequence: CDR1 MNHEY, CDR2 SVGAGI.

V and J are TRBV12-2 and TRBJ2-5; the table's D call, TRBD2, has no DNA check behind it. TRBV12-2 is a pseudogene segment. The CDR3 is 13 amino acids. The CDR3 here is CASRLRVQETQYF. CDR3 in DNA: TGTGCAAGTCGCTTACGGGTACAAGAGACCCAGTACTTC.